A few counts support the clone carrying this TCR beta chain. Its antigen remains unknown. The data stem from a study of early T cells in non-severe SARS-CoV-2 infection. As for the study in general: It was bulk RNA from unsorted whole blood that was sequenced, and the chains were unpaired.

The CDR3 totals 15 residues. In germline, CDR1 is SGHTA, CDR2 FQGNSA. The junction had 6 bases not matched to a gene; V was cut back by 2 bases and J by 3 bases. Study results and caveats: Anti-spike CD8 responses were favored in VDJdb matching, and private and CD4 specificities were missed.

Researchers attached unique molecular identifiers to individual cDNA molecules. TCRdb re-analysed the 5' RACE reads in MiXCR, keeping a single row per CDR3 protein. The sample includes about 83,000 distinct CDR3 sequences, roughly 15% seen only once; the top ten take about 1.5%. This sequence joins TRBV7-2 and TRBJ2-7, with 8 bases fitting TRBD1. Source material: whole blood. This receptor was taken from an adult who was a healthcare worker with PCR-confirmed SARS-CoV-2 infection or an uninfected control (not recorded which). This CDR3 is CASSLLPGTGYEQYF. The CDR3 DNA reads TGTGCCAGCAGCTTATTGCCCGGGACAGGCTACGAGCAGTACTTC.